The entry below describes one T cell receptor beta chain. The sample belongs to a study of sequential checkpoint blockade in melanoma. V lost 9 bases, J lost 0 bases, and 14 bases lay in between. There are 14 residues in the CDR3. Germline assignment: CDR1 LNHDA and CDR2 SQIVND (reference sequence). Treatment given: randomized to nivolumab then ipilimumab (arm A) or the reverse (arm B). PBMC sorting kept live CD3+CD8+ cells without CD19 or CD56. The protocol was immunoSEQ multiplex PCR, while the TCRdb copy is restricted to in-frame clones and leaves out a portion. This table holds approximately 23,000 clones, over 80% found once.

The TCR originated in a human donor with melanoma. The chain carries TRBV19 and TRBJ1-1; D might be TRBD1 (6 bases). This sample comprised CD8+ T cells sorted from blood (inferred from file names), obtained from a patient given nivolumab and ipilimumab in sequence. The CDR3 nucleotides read TGTGCCAGCCGGGACAACCCTATGAACACTGAAGCTTTCTTT. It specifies CASRDNPMNTEAFF. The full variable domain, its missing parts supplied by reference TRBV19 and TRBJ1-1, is DGGITQSPKYLFRKEGQNVTLSCEQNLNHDAMYWYRQDPGQGLRLIYYSQIVNDFQKGDIAEGYSVSREKKESFPLTVTSAQKNPTAFYLCASRDNPMNTEAFFGQGTRLTVV.